Listed below are T cell receptor beta chains from one sample, sequenced in a study of blood T cell repertoires in COVID-19. Generated by immunoSEQ multiplex PCR, the TCRdb table keeps only in-frame clones and is missing some. The sample has just over 150,000 clones; approximately 82% are singletons. The specimen sequenced was peripheral blood. All receptors come from a woman older than 75 with acute or convalescent COVID-19. Each CDR3 is given with its conserved first and last residue. Each record gives: D gene, clone size, J gene, V gene, CDR3 protein, CDR3 DNA. A D gene is named only where the DNA matches it firmly. Clone size appears in some rows only: once, few, many, or a class for an expanded clone.

>-|few|TRBJ1-3|TRBV2
CASTQSPGQGYTIYF
TGTGCCAGCACCCAAAGCCCGGGCCAGGGATACACCATATATTTT
>-|-|TRBJ1-2|TRBV28
CASSLIGTAAGYTF
TGTGCCAGCAGTTTAATTGGAACAGCGGCGGGCTACACCTTC
>-|few|TRBJ1-2|TRBV27
CAAGQNYGYTF
TGTGCCGCAGGACAGAACTATGGCTACACCTTC
>-|-|TRBJ1-2|TRBV4-3
CASSRELNGYGYTF
TGCGCCAGCAGCAGAGAACTTAATGGTTATGGCTACACCTTC
>TRBD1|-|TRBJ2-2|TRBV7-9
CASSRDRSGELFF
TGTGCCAGCAGTCGGGACAGGTCCGGGGAGCTGTTTTTT
>TRBD2|-|TRBJ2-3|TRBV2
CASSDPSGPDTQYF
TGTGCCAGCAGTGACCCTAGCGGGCCTGATACGCAGTATTTT
>-|-|TRBJ1-5|TRBV7-6
CASSLAGRGAPGPQHF
TGTGCCAGCAGCTTAGCCGGGAGGGGTGCCCCAGGGCCCCAGCATTTT
>TRBD2|once|TRBJ2-1|TRBV10-3
CAISSTSGSGSEQFF
TGTGCCATCAGTTCCACTAGCGGGAGCGGCAGTGAGCAGTTCTTC
>TRBD2|-|TRBJ2-1|TRBV19
CASSNGGRDGVNEQFF
TGTGCCAGTAGTAATGGCGGGAGAGATGGGGTCAATGAGCAGTTCTTC
>-|-|TRBJ2-5|TRBV4-1
CASSPFRGQETQYF
TGCGCCAGCAGCCCCTTCAGGGGCCAAGAGACCCAGTACTTC
>-|-|TRBJ2-1|TRBV4-1
CASSQSPLSGPNNEQFF
TGCGCCAGCAGCCAGTCTCCTCTGAGCGGACCCAACAATGAGCAGTTCTTC
>TRBD1|-|TRBJ2-3|TRBV5-1
CASSSQGVPTDTQYF
TGCGCCAGCAGCTCACAGGGGGTCCCTACAGATACGCAGTATTTT
>-|once|TRBJ1-2|TRBV3-1/TRBV3-2
CASSQGQAGNYGYTF
TGTGCCAGCAGCCAAGGGCAGGCAGGGAACTATGGCTACACCTTC
>-|-|TRBJ1-5|TRBV18
CASSPRGGEVGQPQHF
TGTGCCAGCTCACCACGGGGAGGGGAAGTGGGACAGCCCCAGCATTTT